This T cell receptor (beta chain) stems from a study of cytomegalovirus exposure and HLA in healthy donors. Study-wide results and limits: Reportedly, a later analysis found an Asian-associated ancestry cluster had fewer N-insertions than the roughly 700-donor mean. Presence/absence analyses rested on an assumption that sequencing depth was roughly uniform across donors.

The length of the CDR3 is 16 residues. V was pared by 4 bases and J by 2 bases, with 14 bases between. The V gene's germline CDR1 is MNHEY and CDR2 SVGAGI. 60 Vbeta and 13 Jbeta primers were used in PCR. Authors' analysis steps: A later analysis counted 65 million to 90 million unique TCR beta chains, about 10 million shared. Sequenced by immunoSEQ multiplex PCR; TCRdb stores in-frame clones only, minus some. That table supplies the V and J calls and clone size; D and trimming were determined from the DNA. There are more than 60,000 clones in the sample; roughly 84% occur only once, and 2.9% lies in the top ten. It was healthy bone marrow donors who served as donors. As for this clone: Its antigen is not identified.

The source of this sequence is a woman aged 30 to 39 in good health and CMV-seronegative. The sample comprised PBMCs. The chain combines TRBV6-5 with TRBJ2-2, with D possibly matching TRBD1 (6 bases). The CDR3, as DNA: TGTGCCAGCAGTTTACAGGGCCCCCAAAACACCGGGGAGCTGTTTTTT. It codes for CASSLQGPQNTGELFF.